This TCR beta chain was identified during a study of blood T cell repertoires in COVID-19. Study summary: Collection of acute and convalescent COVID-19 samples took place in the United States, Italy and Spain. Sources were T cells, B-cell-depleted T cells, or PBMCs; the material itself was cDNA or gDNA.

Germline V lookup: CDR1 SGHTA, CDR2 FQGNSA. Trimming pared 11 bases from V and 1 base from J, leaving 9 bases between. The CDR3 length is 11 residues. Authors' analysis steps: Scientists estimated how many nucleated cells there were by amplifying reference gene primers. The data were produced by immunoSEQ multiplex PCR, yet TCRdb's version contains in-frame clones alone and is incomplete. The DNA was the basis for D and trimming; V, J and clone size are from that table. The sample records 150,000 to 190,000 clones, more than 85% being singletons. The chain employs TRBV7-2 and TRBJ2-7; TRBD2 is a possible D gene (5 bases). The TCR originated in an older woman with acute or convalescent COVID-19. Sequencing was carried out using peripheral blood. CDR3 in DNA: TGTGCCTGCGGGCTATCCTACGAGCAGTACTTC. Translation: CACGLSYEQYF.